This is a list of T cell receptor beta chains from one sample in a study of beta chain features in type 1 diabetes. Only in-frame clones appear in the TCRdb table, and some are missing; sequencing was by immunoSEQ multiplex PCR. Of about 240,000 clones in the sample, 27% are singletons; the top ten hold under 5%. Sequencing input: central memory CD4+ T cells from blood. The receptors here all came from a man in his thirties or forties in good health. Both conserved end residues are part of each CDR3. Each record gives: V gene, clone size, D gene, J gene, CDR3 DNA, CDR3 protein. The D gene is left open where the match is weak. Clone size is given for some rows only: seen once, a few or many times, or a class if the clone is expanded.

TRBV28	-	-	TRBJ2-3	TGTGCCAGCAGATCTGCAGCCCCCGTTGGCGATACGCAGTATTTT	CASRSAAPVGDTQYF
TRBV27	-	-	TRBJ2-3	TGTGCCAGCAGTTTACGGCGCACAGATACGCAGTATTTT	CASSLRRTDTQYF
TRBV10-3	-	-	TRBJ2-7	TGTGCCATCAGTGAGTCAGACAGAGGGTACGAGCAGTACTTC	CAISESDRGYEQYF
TRBV30	-	-	TRBJ2-6	TGTGCCTGGAGGCCCGATGAGGGGCGCGCATTCTCTGGGGCCAACGTCCTGACTTTC	CAWRPDEGRAFSGANVLTF
TRBV4-3	many	TRBD2	TRBJ2-3	TGCGCCAGCAGCCAAGATCCTAGCGGGAAAGATACGCAGTATTTT	CASSQDPSGKDTQYF
TRBV20-1	-	-	TRBJ2-3	TGCAGTGCTCTAGACTCCAAGACGCAGTATTTT	CSALDSKTQYF
TRBV7-9	-	TRBD1	TRBJ1-5	TGTGCCAGCAGCTTGGGACAGCATCAGCCCCAGCATTTT	CASSLGQHQPQHF
TRBV28	few	-	TRBJ2-7	TGTGCCAGCAGTTTCTCAGGCCTTCCCTACGAGCAGTACTTC	CASSFSGLPYEQYF
TRBV27	-	TRBD1	TRBJ2-1	TGTGCCAGCGCAACCTGGGGACAGGGCTCCTACAATGAGCAGTTCTTC	CASATWGQGSYNEQFF
TRBV7-2	-	-	TRBJ1-2	TGTGCCAGCAGTGCTTTCGGATTCTATGGCTACACCTTC	CASSAFGFYGYTF
TRBV7-2	-	-	TRBJ2-5	TGTGCCAGCAGCTTAGCCCAGATTGCAGAGACCCAGTACTTC	CASSLAQIAETQYF
TRBV7-2	few	-	TRBJ2-7	TGTGCCAGCAGCCCGAGCGGCCCCAGCTCCTACGAGCAGTACTTC	CASSPSGPSSYEQYF
TRBV6-6	-	-	TRBJ1-5	TGTGCCAGCAGTACCAGGGAAGAGCAGCCCCAGCATTTT	CASSTREEQPQHF
TRBV18	-	TRBD2	TRBJ2-7	TGTGCCAGCTCCCATAGCGGGACCAACTACGAGCAGTACTTC	CASSHSGTNYEQYF
TRBV30	few	-	TRBJ1-1	TGTGCCTGGATCACTCAAGCCCCAGGGACTGAAGCTTTCTTT	CAWITQAPGTEAFF
TRBV5-1	few	-	TRBJ2-5	TGCGCCAGCAGGACCGGGACCCAGGAGGCCCAGTACTTC	CASRTGTQEAQYF
TRBV6-6	-	-	TRBJ2-3	TGTGCCAGCAGTTACCTTGACAGCACAGATACGCAGTATTTT	CASSYLDSTDTQYF